This T cell receptor beta chain was recorded in a study of control samples from healthy donors and cancer patients. The repertoire was sequenced with immunoSEQ multiplex PCR; TCRdb's copy has only in-frame clones and lacks some. Found here are some 140,000 clones, approximately 86% of them singletons; the top ten hold roughly 8.7%. Trimming took off 4 bases at V and 0 bases at J, with 9 bases between the two ends. The germline gives CDR1 SGHAT, CDR2 FQNNGV. This CDR3 is built from 14 residues. The sequenced sample was blood. V gene TRBV11-2 combines with J gene TRBJ1-1; D is undetermined. The TCR was taken from a woman aged 30 to 39 in good health. This chain's CDR3 is CASSSTTLNTEAFF. CDR3 in DNA: TGTGCCAGCAGCTCTACGACGCTGAACACTGAAGCTTTCTTT.